The next 21 T cell receptor beta chains were all read from a single sample in a study of neurological immune-mediated disorders. One entry per CDR3 protein, called by TCRdb with MiXCR from the 5' RACE reads. The repertoire holds 53,000 or so distinct CDR3 sequences, with more than 9.5% as singletons. Sequenced material: PBMCs. Receptors originate from a woman aged 60 to 75 with HTLV-1-associated myelopathy (HAM/TSP).

In its sample, this clonotype was seen many times. This chain uses TRBV12-3 or TRBV12-4 with TRBJ1-2, with a weak D call TRBD1 (5 bases). CDR3 length: 14 residues. The ends were cut back, 5 bases at V and 4 bases at J, with 14 bases in the middle. The DNA for the CDR3 is TGTGCCAGCAGTCCGTCGGACAAGGGCTATGGCTACACCTTC. As protein: CASSPSDKGYGYTF.

This clonotype was seen repeatedly, ten times or more. CDR3 amino acids: CASSQGRRVVGTDTQYF. CDR3 DNA: TGCGCCAGCAGCCAAGGCCGGCGGGTGGTCGGCACAGATACGCAGTATTTT. This chain links TRBV4-1 with TRBJ2-3; a weak D match, TRBD2 (5 bases). The CDR3 covers 17 residues. CDR1 MGHRA and CDR2 YSYEKL come from the germline V gene. V was trimmed by 1 base and J by 1 base, leaving 15 bases between them.

This clonotype was observed at least ten times. The chain recombines TRBV7-6 with TRBJ2-3; TRBD2 agrees at 7 bases. The CDR3 is made up of 14 amino acids. CDR1 is SGHVS, CDR2 FNYEAQ, per germline. V lost 0 bases, J lost 6 bases, and 3 bases stayed unmatched. The CDR3 loop is CASSLAGGLDTQYF. The CDR3 DNA reads TGTGCCAGCAGCTTAGCGGGAGGGCTGGATACGCAGTATTTT.

The genes are TRBV5-5 and TRBJ1-1; no clear D gene. The CDR3 has 13 residues. Germline CDR1 is SGHKS and CDR2 is YYEKEE (reference sequence). With 4 bases removed from V and 0 bases from J, the gap between germline ends came to 7 bases. As DNA, the CDR3 is TGTGCCAGCAGCCTTACAGTGAACACTGAAGCTTTCTTT. As protein: CASSLTVNTEAFF.

This clonotype was detected ten times or more. This chain uses TRBV5-1 with TRBJ1-3, with D maybe TRBD1 (5 bases). CDR3 length: 14 amino acids. Trimming removed 1 base at V and 0 bases at J, with 5 bases between. The V gene's germline CDR1 is SGHRS and CDR2 YFSETQ. The CDR3 sequence: CASSLRGSGNTIYF. The CDR3 DNA follows: TGCGCCAGCAGCTTGAGGGGCTCTGGAAACACCATATATTTT.

This clonotype has at least ten counts. This chain links TRBV5-1 with TRBJ2-2; perhaps TRBD2 as D (6 bases). V lost 1 base and J 4 bases, leaving 11 bases between the germline ends. Germline CDR1 reads SGHRS; CDR2 reads YFSETQ. The CDR3 is made up of 15 amino acids. The CDR3 DNA follows: TGCGCCAGCAGCTTGAGGCGGGATAGCACCGGGGAGCTGTTTTTT. Translating gives CASSLRRDSTGELFF.

V and J are TRBV12-3 or TRBV12-4 and TRBJ2-1; D may be TRBD2 (7 bases). The CDR3 consists of 15 residues. V lost 3 bases and J lost 6, with 15 bases in between. The CDR3 DNA sequence: TGTGCCAGCAGTTTTATTCGGGGGGCGATCAATGAGCAGTTCTTC. It encodes CASSFIRGAINEQFF.

This clonotype has at least ten counts. This chain connects TRBV28 to TRBJ2-5, with D perhaps TRBD2 (5 bases). Looked up from germline, CDR1 is MDHEN and CDR2 is SYDVKM. This CDR3 spans 14 amino acids. V lost 2 bases, J lost 4 bases, and 11 bases lay in between. CDR3 bases: TGTGCCAGCAGTTTAGCGGGCCGAAGAGAGACCCAGTACTTC. It translates to CASSLAGRRETQYF.

The chain couples TRBV28 to TRBJ2-1, with 8 bases aligning to TRBD2. CDR3 length: 18 residues. V was clipped by 6 bases and J by 0 bases; unmatched bases: 13. Germline CDR1 is MDHEN and CDR2 is SYDVKM. This CDR3 is CASSQTSGDSSSYNEQFF. Here the CDR3 DNA reads TGTGCCAGCAGCCAAACTAGCGGTGACTCGAGCTCCTACAATGAGCAGTTCTTC.

This clonotype has at least ten counts. The chain recombines TRBV10-3 with TRBJ2-7; D is perhaps TRBD1 (6 bases). The CDR3 contains 13 residues. The V gene's germline CDR1 is ENHRY and CDR2 SYGVKD. Trimming shortened V by 8 bases and J by 0 bases, and 11 bases separated the two germline ends. The CDR3 DNA reads TGTGCCATCCAAGAGACAGGCTCCTACGAGCAGTACTTC. Its protein product is CAIQETGSYEQYF.

This clonotype was counted many times. The V call is TRBV12-3 or TRBV12-4, the J call TRBJ2-2; 16 bases match TRBD2. This CDR3 has 15 residues. The V segment lost 8 bases and the J segment 7 bases; nucleotides outside the gene matches: 4. CDR3 protein: CASGTSGRAHGELFF. CDR3 coding DNA: TGTGCCAGCGGGACTAGCGGGAGGGCCCACGGGGAGCTGTTTTTT.

The sample holds many counts of this clonotype. The J gene is TRBJ1-5, the V gene TRBV27; maybe TRBD1 (5 bases). Trimming cost V 6 bases and J 1 base, with 13 bases left between them. CDR3 length: 15 amino acids. Germline V lookup: CDR1 MNHEY, CDR2 SMNVEV (reference sequence). For the CDR3, the DNA is TGTGCCAGCAGGGGGGGGACGGCCAGCAATCAGCCCCAGCATTTT. Amino acid sequence: CASRGGTASNQPQHF.

This clonotype has ten or more counts. The chain has TRBV4-1 and TRBJ2-1; 14 bases agree with TRBD2. The CDR3 consists of 17 residues. The germline V gene has CDR1 MGHRA and CDR2 YSYEKL. V trimming: 4 bases; J trimming: 3 bases; junction bases outside the gene matches: 5. CDR3 loop: CASSPGTSGSVYNEQFF. Written as DNA, the CDR3 is TGCGCCAGCAGCCCCGGGACTAGCGGGAGTGTCTACAATGAGCAGTTCTTC.

This clonotype was observed at least ten times. The chain carries TRBV3-1 and TRBJ2-5; D remains ambiguous. CDR1 is LGHDT, CDR2 YNNKEL, per germline (reference sequence). This CDR3 has 11 amino acids. V dropped 1 base and J dropped 7 bases, with 4 bases sitting between them. The CDR3 loop reads CASSQVGTQYF. The CDR3 region has the DNA TGTGCCAGCAGCCAAGTGGGGACCCAGTACTTC.

The table lists this clonotype with many counts. V and J are TRBV3-1 and TRBJ2-3; weak D call: TRBD1 (6 bases). In germline, CDR1 is LGHDT, CDR2 YNNKEL (reference sequence). The CDR3 is made up of 14 amino acids. V was shortened by 3 bases and J by 2 bases, with 9 bases between the two germline ends. The CDR3 spells CASSHTGSTDTQYF. In nucleotides, the CDR3 is TGTGCCAGCAGCCACACAGGGTCCACAGATACGCAGTATTTT.

This clonotype occurred many times. The gene calls are TRBV20-1 and TRBJ2-3, with D perhaps matching TRBD1 or TRBD2 (5 bases each). The CDR3 is 19 amino acids. V gave up 0 bases and J gave up 0 bases, with 22 bases separating them. Per germline, CDR1 DFQATT and CDR2 SNEGSKA (reference sequence). CDR3 in DNA: TGCAGTGCTAGAGATAGGGCGCTTTGGGGGTCGTCTAGCACAGATACGCAGTATTTT. This codes for CSARDRALWGSSSTDTQYF.

The gene calls are TRBV18 and TRBJ2-1; D is ambiguous. V was trimmed by 4 bases and J by 4 bases, leaving 5 bases between them. The CDR3 has 12 residues. Germline CDR1 and CDR2: KGHSH and LQKENI. Here the CDR3 reads CASSLTYNEQFF. The CDR3 region has the DNA TGTGCCAGCTCACTAACTTACAATGAGCAGTTCTTC.

The sample holds many counts of this clonotype. The DNA of the CDR3 is TGCAGTGCTAGAGATAGAGCCCCAGCGCAGCCCCAGCATTTT. Its translation: CSARDRAPAQPQHF. The chain combines TRBV20-1 with TRBJ1-5; D uncertain. Germline V CDR1 and CDR2: DFQATT, SNEGSKA (reference sequence). The V end was cut by 0 bases, the J end by 7 bases, with 13 bases between. There are 14 residues in the CDR3.

This clonotype occurred a few times. The chain carries TRBV5-1 and TRBJ1-4; tentative D call: TRBD1 (6 bases). The CDR3 totals 16 residues. Trimming took off 4 bases at V and 6 bases at J, with 19 bases between the two ends. Germline-derived CDR1 and CDR2 are SGHRS and YFSETQ. The CDR3 is CASSTGGAGPDEKLFF. CDR3 in DNA: TGCGCCAGCAGCACCGGGGGGGCGGGCCCCGATGAAAAACTGTTTTTT.

This clonotype has only a few counts. This rearrangement joins TRBV3-1 to TRBJ2-3; 9 bases are a match to TRBD2. This CDR3 is built from 16 residues. V shed 3 bases, J shed 4 bases, and the junction held 8 bases outside the gene matches. Germline CDR1 reads LGHDT; CDR2 reads YNNKEL (reference sequence). The CDR3 is CASSHLAGPWADTQYF. CDR3 sequence (DNA): TGTGCCAGCAGCCATCTAGCGGGACCTTGGGCAGATACGCAGTATTTT.

This clonotype showed up many times. V gene TRBV6-6 combines with J gene TRBJ2-7; TRBD2 matches at 14 bases. The CDR3 contains 17 residues. Germline trimming cut 6 bases from V and 3 bases from J; bases unmatched to any gene: 10. Per germline, CDR1 MNHNY and CDR2 SVGAGI (reference sequence). CDR3 sequence (DNA): TGTGCCAGCAGCACAACTCCGGGACTAGCGGGAGACTACGAGCAGTACTTC. Translating gives CASSTTPGLAGDYEQYF.